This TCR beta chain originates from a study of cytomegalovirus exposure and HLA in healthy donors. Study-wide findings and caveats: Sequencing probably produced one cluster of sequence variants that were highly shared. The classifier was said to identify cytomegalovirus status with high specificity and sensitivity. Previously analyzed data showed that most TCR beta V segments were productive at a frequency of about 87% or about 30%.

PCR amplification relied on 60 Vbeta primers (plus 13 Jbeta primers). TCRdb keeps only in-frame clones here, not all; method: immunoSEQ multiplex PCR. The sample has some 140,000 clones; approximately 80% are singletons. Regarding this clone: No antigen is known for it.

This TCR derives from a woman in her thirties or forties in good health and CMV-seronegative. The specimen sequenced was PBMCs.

CDR3: CSVVGDRGHFTEAFF. CDR3 in DNA: TGCAGCGTCGTTGGGGACAGGGGACATTTCACTGAAGCTTTCTTT. The chain uses TRBV29-1 and TRBJ1-1, with 10 bases lining up with TRBD1. With V trimmed by 6 bases and J by 4 bases, 11 bases remained unmatched. The germline V gene encodes CDR1 SQVTM and CDR2 ANQGSEA. The CDR3 contains 15 residues. Using reference TRBV29-1 and TRBJ1-1 for the parts outside the CDR3, the full variable domain is SAVISQKPSRDICQRGTSLTIQCQVDSQVTMMFWYRQQPGQSLTLIATANQGSEATYESGFVIDKFPISRPNLTFSTLTVSNMSPEDSSIYLCSVVGDRGHFTEAFFGQGTRLTVV.